The 25 T cell receptor beta chains below all came from one sample that was sequenced in a study of T cell responses to AZD1222 COVID-19 vaccine (dated by TCRdb to about 2021). Sample time point, as interpreted from the label and publication: baseline before first vaccination. Libraries were constructed by the immunoSEQ multiplex PCR assay. Held by TCRdb, this immuneACCESS table contains in-frame sequences only and omits some clones. Under half of the omission traces to an unresolved V gene where checked; the cause of the rest is unknown. Across this sample there are 90,000 to 130,000 clones, with about nine tenths seen only once. More than 1.5% of the sample is held by the ten biggest clonotypes. The sample consisted of peripheral blood, taken on day 0 of AZD1222 vaccination. The source of these receptors is an adult in good health.

This clone was recorded a few times. CDR3 amino acids: CASSFSSGTGNEKLFF. The CDR3 DNA sequence: TGCGCCAGCAGCTTTTCCTCCGGGACAGGGAATGAAAAACTGTTTTTT. The gene calls are TRBV5-1 and TRBJ1-4; 9 nucleotides line up with TRBD1. After removal of 2 bases from V and 5 bases from J, the junction contained 7 bases not matched to a gene. The CDR3 consists of 16 residues. Germline V CDR1 and CDR2: SGHRS, YFSETQ.

The rearrangement uses TRBV25-1 and TRBJ1-2, with 9 bases lining up with TRBD1. CDR1 and CDR2 (germline): MGHDK, SYGVNS. The CDR3 consists of 11 residues. V trimming: 11 bases; J trimming: 4 bases; junction bases outside the gene matches: 2. CDR3 sequence: CASGQGYGYTF. The CDR3 coding sequence is TGTGCCTCGGGACAGGGCTATGGCTACACCTTC.

This clone was counted a single time. The rearrangement links TRBV11-2 to TRBJ1-2, with D possibly being TRBD1 (5 bases). The germline CDR1 and CDR2 sequences are SGHAT and FQNNGV. V dropped 2 bases and J dropped 4 bases, with 23 bases sitting between them. This CDR3 contains 18 residues. CDR3 DNA sequence: TGTGCCAGCAGCTTATCTTCGGGGGTCGGGTTAGTGGCCTATGGCTACACCTTC. It specifies CASSLSSGVGLVAYGYTF.

The V gene is TRBV30, the J gene TRBJ2-3; D may be TRBD2 (6 bases). The CDR3 totals 12 residues. Trimming cost V 7 bases and J 0 bases, with 8 bases left between them. CDR1 and CDR2 from the germline V gene are GTSNPN and SVGIG (reference sequence). The CDR3 spells CALGGSTDTQYF. For the CDR3, the DNA is TGTGCCTTGGGGGGTAGCACAGATACGCAGTATTTT.

The chain carries TRBV21-1 and TRBJ2-7. TRBV21-1 is classified as a pseudogene. This CDR3 region has 15 residues. CDR3 region: CASSPSLGRDYEQYF. The CDR3 nucleotides are TGTGCCAGCAGCCCCTCTCTGGGAAGGGACTACGAGCAGTACTTC.

V and J are TRBV6-5 and TRBJ2-7, with 8 bases aligning to TRBD1. CDR1 and CDR2 from the germline V gene are MNHEY and SVGAGI. The ends lost 6 bases at V and 4 bases at J; junction bases unmatched: 5. This CDR3 comprises 13 residues. As DNA, the CDR3 is TGTGCCAGCAGCGTGGACAGGGTGTACGAGCAGTACTTC. Its protein is CASSVDRVYEQYF.

This chain links TRBV27 with TRBJ2-7; 12 nucleotides match TRBD2. Trimming cost V 8 bases and J 0 bases; bases outside gene matches: 2. The germline gives CDR1 MNHEY, CDR2 SMNVEV (reference sequence). There are 14 residues in the CDR3. The CDR3 region is CASGLAGPSYEQYF. The CDR3 bases are TGTGCCAGCGGACTAGCGGGGCCCTCCTACGAGCAGTACTTC.

The rearrangement uses TRBV7-2 and TRBJ1-2, with D possibly being TRBD1 (5 bases). Germline V CDR1 and CDR2: SGHTA, FQGNSA. V gave up 1 base and J gave up 8 bases, with 11 bases separating them. This CDR3 comprises 13 residues. Written as DNA, the CDR3 is TGTGCCAGCAGCTTAGGCGGGGCTCGCGGCTACACCTTC. Amino acid sequence: CASSLGGARGYTF.

The chain joins TRBV2 to TRBJ2-7, with D perhaps matching TRBD2 (6 bases). The CDR3 length is 14 residues. The germline gives CDR1 SNHLY, CDR2 FYNNEI. Deletions cut 6 bases from V and 0 bases from J, with 12 bases between. The CDR3 sequence: CASSAGAGSYEQYF. The CDR3 DNA follows: TGTGCCAGCAGCGCAGGAGCGGGCTCCTACGAGCAGTACTTC.

V usage is TRBV13 and J usage is TRBJ1-6, with D possibly being TRBD1 (6 bases). In germline, CDR1 is PRHDT, CDR2 FYEKMQ (reference sequence). V lost 2 bases, J lost 7 bases, and 12 bases lay in between. The CDR3 is 15 amino acids. CDR3 sequence: CASSLRGAHNSPLHF. The CDR3 DNA follows: TGTGCCAGCAGCTTAAGGGGGGCCCACAATTCACCCCTCCACTTT.

V gene TRBV7-9 combines with J gene TRBJ1-2; D is undetermined. In germline, CDR1 is SEHNR, CDR2 FQNEAQ (reference sequence). The CDR3 runs 12 residues. Trimming shortened V by 5 bases and J by 3 bases, and 7 bases separated the two germline ends. CDR3: CASSHPDYGYTF. CDR3 bases: TGTGCCAGCAGCCACCCAGACTATGGCTACACCTTC.

This chain joins TRBV19 and TRBJ2-3, with a possible D match to TRBD2 (6 bases). Germline V gene data show CDR1 as LNHDA and CDR2 as SQIVND (reference sequence). The CDR3 has 16 residues. V dropped 1 base and J dropped 3 bases, with 14 bases sitting between them. This CDR3 reads CASSIVVGAGTDTQYF. Written as DNA, the CDR3 is TGTGCCAGTAGTATAGTTGTGGGCGCGGGGACAGATACGCAGTATTTT.

This clone appeared once. One end of the junction does not line up with germline, which may come from a read error. The rearrangement joins TRBV6-5 to TRBJ1-2, with TRBD1 as a possible D gene (6 bases). Germline lookup yields CDR1 MNHEY and CDR2 SVGAGI. The CDR3 is 12 residues long. The CDR3 spells CASSDSGDGYTF. CDR3 coding DNA: TGTGCCAGCAGTGACTCAGGGGATGGCTACACCTTC.

V usage is TRBV6-5 and J usage is TRBJ1-2; maybe TRBD1 (5 bases). Germline loops: CDR1 MNHEY, CDR2 SVGAGI. The V gene lost 2 bases and the J gene lost 3 bases, with 13 bases spanning the gap. The CDR3 is made up of 15 amino acids. CDR3 sequence: CASSYGMGGDYGYTF. The CDR3, as DNA: TGTGCCAGCAGTTACGGTATGGGGGGAGACTATGGCTACACCTTC.

The chain joins TRBV6-4 to TRBJ2-6; 9 nucleotides match TRBD2. This CDR3 has 16 residues. Trimming at V came to 3 bases and at J to 0 bases, leaving 0 bases not matched to a gene. Germline loops: CDR1 MRHNA, CDR2 SNTAGT. The CDR3 loop is CASSERGGSGANVLTF. Written as DNA, the CDR3 is TGTGCCAGCAGTGAGCGGGGGGGCTCTGGGGCCAACGTCCTGACTTTC.

The chain carries TRBV5-1 and TRBJ2-2, with 8 positions matching TRBD2. CDR3 length equals 16 residues. Germline CDR1 is SGHRS and CDR2 is YFSETQ. V lost 4 bases to trimming and J lost 5 bases; unmatched junction nucleotides: 10. CDR3 region: CASSLRLAGSTGELFF. The CDR3 DNA is TGCGCCAGCAGCCTTCGCCTAGCGGGCAGTACCGGGGAGCTGTTTTTT.

The chain uses TRBV24-1 and TRBJ2-1; 8 bases are a match to TRBD2. Trimming took 4 bases from V and 5 from J; bases not matched to a gene: 9. The CDR3 loop spans 16 amino acids. Germline V gene sequence: CDR1 KGHDR, CDR2 SFDVKD. The CDR3 sequence: CATSDFSGGPNNEQFF. For the CDR3, the DNA is TGTGCCACCAGTGACTTCTCGGGGGGGCCCAACAATGAGCAGTTCTTC.

The rearrangement links TRBV3-1 (or the pseudogene TRBV3-2) to TRBJ2-2, with D uncertain. From germline, CDR1 is LGHDT and CDR2 YNNKEL (reference sequence). The length of the CDR3 is 16 residues. V was clipped by 1 base and J by 1 base, with 10 bases between them. Here the CDR3 reads CASSQVSVLNTGELFF. Here the CDR3 DNA reads TGTGCCAGCAGCCAAGTCTCGGTTCTGAACACCGGGGAGCTGTTTTTT.

The rearrangement uses TRBV4-1 and TRBJ1-5, with TRBD1 identical over 9 bases. V lost 5 bases, J lost 3 bases, and 8 bases stayed unmatched. The CDR3 totals 16 residues. The germline CDR1 and CDR2 sequences are MGHRA and YSYEKL. The CDR3 loop is CASSSYGDRVNQPQHF. In nucleotides, the CDR3 is TGCGCCAGCAGCTCATATGGGGACAGGGTCAATCAGCCCCAGCATTTT.

This clone showed up just a few times. V and J are TRBV30 and TRBJ1-1; maybe TRBD1 (5 bases). This CDR3 region has 12 residues. Trimming stripped 2 bases from V and 11 bases from J, with 15 bases between. Germline-derived CDR1 and CDR2 are GTSNPN and SVGIG (reference sequence). This CDR3 reads CAWSRIRVLAFF. The CDR3 region has the DNA TGTGCCTGGAGTAGGATCAGGGTTTTGGCTTTCTTT.

The CDR3 sequence is CASKGVGHYEQYF. The CDR3 DNA sequence: TGCGCCAGCAAGGGTGTGGGTCACTACGAGCAGTACTTC. V usage is TRBV5-1 and J usage is TRBJ2-7; no clear D gene. The V gene's germline CDR1 is SGHRS and CDR2 YFSETQ. CDR3 size: 13 residues. Trimming pared 6 bases from V and 3 bases from J, leaving 13 bases between.

The chain is built from TRBV13 and TRBJ1-4, with D possibly being TRBD1 (5 bases). With 3 bases removed from V and 3 bases from J, the gap between germline ends came to 8 bases. CDR3 length equals 14 residues. Germline-derived CDR1 and CDR2 are PRHDT and FYEKMQ (reference sequence). The DNA for the CDR3 is TGTGCCAGCAGCTTTGGGGCTGCTAATGAAAAACTGTTTTTT. This encodes CASSFGAANEKLFF.

V usage is TRBV7-8 and J usage is TRBJ2-7, with D possibly matching TRBD1 (6 bases). Germline CDR1 is SGHVS and CDR2 is FQNEAQ. V lost 5 bases and J 4 bases, leaving 9 bases between the germline ends. The CDR3 runs 12 residues. CDR3 coding DNA: TGTGCCAGCAGCAGGACAGATTACGAGCAGTACTTC. It encodes CASSRTDYEQYF.

The chain uses TRBV5-1 and TRBJ2-5, with 9 bases aligning to TRBD1. Germline CDR1 and CDR2: SGHRS and YFSETQ. Unmatched junction bases numbered 6, after V lost 1 base and J lost 5 bases. This CDR3 has 15 residues. Written as DNA, the CDR3 is TGCGCCAGCAGCTTGCTTCCGGGACAGGGTGAGACCCAGTACTTC. Its translation: CASSLLPGQGETQYF.

The chain combines TRBV19 with TRBJ2-7, with D hard to call. Trimming cost V 1 base and J 2 bases, with 6 bases left between them. Per germline, CDR1 LNHDA and CDR2 SQIVND (reference sequence). The CDR3 is 13 residues long. CDR3 sequence: CASSIGTTYEQYF. The CDR3 DNA sequence: TGTGCCAGTAGTATAGGGACCACCTACGAGCAGTACTTC.